A single sample is the source of the 14 T cell receptor beta chains below, sequenced in a study of vaccination and CD4 T cells after COVID-19. At the Johns Hopkins FTIC core, DNA taken from cultured CD4+ T cells was sequenced by way of the Oncomine TCR Beta short-read assay. A single record per CDR3 protein comes from TCRdb applying MiXCR to the PCR reads. The sample holds around 6,000 distinct CDR3 sequences, about 45% seen once. No antigen is known for these receptors. Treatment noted: approximately 10-day PBMC culture with coronavirus spike peptide pools or control peptides (ViraFEST assay). Sequenced material: CD4+ T cells from blood, cultured in vitro. The receptor source for this set is a human donor who had recovered from COVID-19.

This chain uses TRBV20-1 with TRBJ2-7; 7 bases fit TRBD1. Per germline, CDR1 DFQATT and CDR2 SNEGSKA (reference sequence). The CDR3 runs 14 residues. Losses at the gene ends were 0 bases for V and 5 bases for J; bases not matched to a gene: 7. The CDR3 DNA reads TGCAGTGCTAGAGACCCCGACAGGGCCCACGAGCAGTACTTC. This sequence encodes CSARDPDRAHEQYF.

This clonotype occurred a few times. The chain recombines TRBV20-1 with TRBJ2-7, with 10 bases that match TRBD2. From germline, CDR1 is DFQATT and CDR2 SNEGSKA (reference sequence). CDR3 length: 14 amino acids. The V gene end was trimmed by 6 bases and the J gene end by 4 bases; junction bases not matched to a gene: 9. The CDR3 nucleotides are TGCAGTGCAATTACTAGCGGGGTTGGATACGAGCAGTACTTC. Translating it yields CSAITSGVGYEQYF.

The gene calls are TRBV7-2 and TRBJ2-5; D is undetermined. The CDR3 totals 11 residues. CDR1 and CDR2 (germline): SGHTA, FQGNSA. V dropped 5 bases and J dropped 4 bases, with 5 bases sitting between them. This chain's CDR3 is CASSPRETQYF. The CDR3 region has the DNA TGTGCCAGCAGCCCGAGAGAGACCCAGTACTTC.

The V and J genes are TRBV7-9 and TRBJ2-7; D unresolved. From germline, CDR1 is SEHNR and CDR2 FQNEAQ (reference sequence). The CDR3 is 12 amino acids. Trimming stripped 1 base from V and 6 bases from J, with 7 bases between. The CDR3 reads CASSLVGLEQYF. DNA for the CDR3: TGTGCCAGCAGCTTAGTAGGCCTCGAGCAGTACTTC.

This clonotype has a handful of counts. The chain recombines TRBV20-1 with TRBJ1-2; D is uncertain. V was shortened by 3 bases and J by 9 bases, with 11 bases between the two germline ends. The CDR3 spans 11 residues. CDR1 and CDR2 (germline): DFQATT, SNEGSKA (reference sequence). The CDR3 nucleotides read TGCAGTGCTAGTCCCGGAAAAAGCTACACCTTC. Protein sequence: CSASPGKSYTF.

Judged by abundance, this clonotype is medium-sized. This chain uses TRBV20-1 with TRBJ1-2, with 10 bases matching TRBD1. V lost 4 bases to trimming and J lost 2 bases; unmatched junction nucleotides: 4. The CDR3 runs 14 residues. CDR1 is DFQATT, CDR2 SNEGSKA, per germline (reference sequence). CDR3 sequence: CSATLGQGNYGYTF. For the CDR3, the DNA is TGCAGTGCTACTTTGGGACAGGGGAACTATGGCTACACCTTC.

V is TRBV15 and J is TRBJ1-1; D gene unclear. CDR3 length equals 14 residues. With 8 bases removed from V and 8 bases from J, the gap between germline ends came to 21 bases. Per the germline V gene, CDR1 is LNHNV and CDR2 is YYDKDF (reference sequence). CDR3 loop: CATRSGVSLIEAFF. CDR3 nucleotide sequence: TGTGCCACCCGAAGTGGGGTAAGCCTTATCGAAGCTTTCTTT.

In its sample, this clonotype was seen a few times. V gene TRBV7-2 combines with J gene TRBJ1-1, with 7 positions matching TRBD1. Trimming at V came to 5 bases and at J to 3 bases, leaving 3 bases not matched to a gene. The CDR3 sequence is 13 residues long. Germline-derived CDR1 and CDR2 are SGHTA and FQGNSA. DNA for the CDR3: TGTGCCAGCAGCCTGAGGGGGCACACTGAAGCTTTCTTT. It is translated as CASSLRGHTEAFF.

There are a few counts of this clonotype. The V gene is TRBV20-1, the J gene TRBJ1-2; D ambiguous. This CDR3 is built from 15 residues. Per germline, CDR1 DFQATT and CDR2 SNEGSKA (reference sequence). V was shortened by 0 bases and J by 4 bases, with 15 bases between the two germline ends. CDR3 nucleotides: TGCAGTGCTAGAGATCCCCTTATACAGAGCTATGGCTACACCTTC. Its protein is CSARDPLIQSYGYTF.

The V gene is TRBV7-2, the J gene TRBJ2-1; D is unresolved. Germline CDR1 reads SGHTA; CDR2 reads FQGNSA. V dropped 5 bases and J dropped 6 bases, with 14 bases sitting between them. The CDR3 covers 14 residues. Here the CDR3 reads CASSPGYRANEQFF. The CDR3 DNA is TGTGCCAGCAGCCCTGGATACCGGGCCAATGAGCAGTTCTTC. Filled out from reference TRBV7-2 and TRBJ2-1, the complete variable domain reads GAGVSQSPSNKVTEKGKDVELRCDPISGHTALYWYRQSLGQGLEFLIYFQGNSAPDKSGLPSDRFSAERTGGSVSTLTIQRTQQEDSAVYLCASSPGYRANEQFFGPGTRLTVL.

This clonotype was detected only a few times. The chain links TRBV7-3 to TRBJ2-5, with TRBD2 matching 10 bases. The CDR3 is 15 amino acids. Germline CDR1 SGHTA, CDR2 FQGTGA. V dropped 6 bases and J dropped 5; count of bases not matched to a gene: 9. The CDR3 here is CASSYSGGAGETQYF. The CDR3 coding sequence is TGTGCCAGCAGTTACAGCGGGGGGGCCGGTGAGACCCAGTACTTC. Variable domain in full (rest from reference TRBV7-3 and TRBJ2-5): GAGVSQTPSNKVTEKGKYVELRCDPISGHTALYWYRQSLGQGPEFLIYFQGTGAADDSGLPNDRFFAVRPEGSVSTLKIQRTERGDSAVYLCASSYSGGAGETQYFGPGTRLLVL.

This clonotype was observed once. The CDR3 DNA is TGTGCCAGCTCTCGGTTGGGGGAGCAGTACTTC. It translates to CASSRLGEQYF. J is TRBJ2-7 and V is TRBV6-2 or TRBV6-3; the D is unclear. The germline V gene encodes CDR1 MNHEY and CDR2 SVGEGT. The CDR3 consists of 11 residues. V was cut by 8 bases and J by 7 bases, with 12 bases left in between.

The chain carries TRBV5-4 and TRBJ1-2; 8 bases align to TRBD1. CDR1 is SGHNT and CDR2 is YYREEE in the germline V gene (reference sequence). The CDR3 length is 13 residues. Germline trimming cut 5 bases from V and 3 bases from J; bases unmatched to any gene: 3. The CDR3 loop reads CASSQGADYGYTF. The CDR3 bases are TGTGCCAGCAGTCAGGGGGCAGACTATGGCTACACCTTC.

This clonotype occurred a few times. The CDR3 reads CASSSTGGEETQYF. The CDR3 nucleotides read TGTGCCAGCAGCTCGACAGGGGGTGAGGAGACCCAGTACTTC. The J gene is TRBJ2-5, the V gene TRBV5-4; 9 positions match TRBD1. CDR1 is SGHNT, CDR2 YYREEE, per germline (reference sequence). This CDR3 is built from 14 residues. With 3 bases clipped from V and 5 bases from J, the junction kept 5 bases outside the gene matches.